A selection of T cell receptor beta chains follows, all from one sample in a study of CD8 T cells in Susac syndrome. Each CDR3 protein is one row after TCRdb ran MiXCR on the immunoSEQ multiplex PCR reads. This table holds about 150,000 distinct CDR3 sequences, roughly 94% found once. Sequenced input: CD4+ T cells from PBMCs. All receptors come from a human donor in good health. The CDR3 runs from the conserved cysteine through the conserved F or W. Each record gives: V gene, D gene, clone size, J gene, CDR3 DNA, CDR3 protein. The D gene is left open where the match is weak. Clone size is stated in some rows and not others, as once, few, many or a class when expanded.

TRBV29-1	TRBD1	-	TRBJ2-7	TGCAGCGTTATCAGGGGGTCCTACGAGCAGTACTTC	CSVIRGSYEQYF
TRBV11-2	TRBD2	few	TRBJ2-5	TGTGCCAGCAGCCCCGGGACTAGCGGGAGGGGAGAGACCCAGTACTTC	CASSPGTSGRGETQYF
TRBV6-1	TRBD1	-	TRBJ2-7	TGTGCCAGCTGTTGGGACAGGGACTCCGAGCAGTACTTC	CASCWDRDSEQYF
TRBV13	TRBD2	-	TRBJ2-1	TGTGCCAGCAGCCCAAGAGGTCACAGGGGGACTAGCGGAGGTTCCTACAATGAGCAGTTCTTC	CASSPRGHRGTSGGSYNEQFF
TRBV28	-	-	TRBJ2-4	TGTGCCAGCAGGCGGGACAGACTAGCCAAAAACATTCAGTACTTC	CASRRDRLAKNIQYF
TRBV5-1	-	-	TRBJ1-1	TGCGCCAGCAGCTTGCCCGGGGCCGAGCGAGGTGAAGCTTTCTTT	CASSLPGAERGEAFF
TRBV5-1	-	-	TRBJ1-3	TGCGCCAGCAGCTTGGACAGGGTCTCTGGAAACACCATATATTTT	CASSLDRVSGNTIYF
TRBV5-4	-	-	TRBJ1-5	TGTGCCAGCAGCTTGTGGGGACAGCCCCAGCATTTT	CASSLWGQPQHF
TRBV5-4	-	-	TRBJ2-5	TGTGCCAGCAGCCCCGTTAGCAGGCTTCAAGAGACCCAGTACTTC	CASSPVSRLQETQYF
TRBV5-6	TRBD2	-	TRBJ2-7	TGTGCCAGCAGCTGGCAGCGGGACTCCCGATCATACGAGCAGTACTTC	CASSWQRDSRSYEQYF
TRBV20-1	-	-	TRBJ1-2	TGCAGTGCCAGAAGACATACAGGGAGGGGAGGCTACACCTTC	CSARRHTGRGGYTF
TRBV7-8	TRBD1	-	TRBJ1-2	TGTGCCAGCAGCCCATCGCGACAGGGGGCATGGTATGGCTACACCTTC	CASSPSRQGAWYGYTF
TRBV4-1	-	-	TRBJ1-5	TGCGCCAGCAGCCAAGGAAACCAGGGGCTGGTGCAGCCCCAGCATTTT	CASSQGNQGLVQPQHF